This T cell receptor beta chain was documented in a study of blood T cell repertoires in COVID-19 (dated by TCRdb to the early 2020s). Concerning the study at large: The collaborator samples originated in the United States, Italy and Spain and spanned the acute and convalescent phases of COVID-19. The prospective study material was composed of cDNA or gDNA derived from T cells, B-cell-depleted T cells, or PBMCs. Deeply sampled blood TCRbeta repertoires from subjects exposed to, actively infected with, or recovered from COVID-19 were included in the dataset. The repertoires were released in a freely available public database intended as a resource for research on the immune response to SARS-CoV-2. Samples were obtained from the ongoing ImmuneRACE study (first 160 participants) and from approximately 1,200 subjects provided by 6 global collaborators. The sample metadata nearly always contained a de-identified subject ID, COVID-19 status, age in years and sex. Where available, HLA class I and class II types were taken from metadata supplied by the sample provider and were not determined by assay-based typing.

Study-wide conclusions, independent of this receptor: The quantity of clinical and demographic metadata differed by source and by participant and was supplied without curation.

TCRbeta CDR3 regions were amplified from genomic DNA using the immunoSEQ Assay, a bias-controlled multiplex PCR. In the original analysis: Within the assay, amplification of reference gene primers was used to estimate how many nucleated cells each sample contained. To quantify the absolute abundance of each unique TCRbeta CDR3 rearrangement, sequence reads were collapsed and filtered. For each sample, productive Simpson clonality was calculated by taking the square root of Simpson's diversity index across productive rearrangements. TCRdb limited this immuneACCESS table to in-frame rearrangements with V and J called. A share of clones is missing; checked studies link under half to unresolved V genes, and the rest is unexplained. V, J and clone size are taken as reported in that table, and D and trimming were inferred from the DNA itself. This sample holds roughly 230,000 clones; roughly 80% were observed only once. Roughly 3.1% of the sample is in the top ten clones.

The CDR3, from cysteine to phenylalanine, totals 13 residues. The DNA shown is the 39-base CDR3, in frame from base 1. The germline V gene (reference sequence) provides CDR1 SGHKS and CDR2 YYEKEE. In the prospective study, participants were about 18 to 95 years old, resided in 24 geographic areas of the United States, and were enrolled through a virtual design. In the prospective study, participants were assigned to cohorts based on the clinical history participants reported in a screening survey and a study questionnaire. Recovered participants in ImmuneRACE Cohort 3 were defined by two consecutive negative NP/OP PCR tests, clearance by a healthcare professional, or resolution of symptoms. In the prospective study, mobile phlebotomists collected whole blood, serum and a nasopharyngeal or oropharyngeal swab from each participant. Participants in the prospective study had the option to provide additional blood draws and questionnaires over a roughly two-month period. Blood samples from the prospective study were shipped frozen or at room temperature prior to DNA extraction.

This clone has only a few counts. Which antigen it targets is not known. The junction departs from germline at one end; a sequencing error may be responsible. In this chain, TRBV5-5 is recombined with TRBJ1-3; D gene: possibly TRBD1, on 6 matching bases. The receptor comes from a man aged 50-59 years who had recovered from COVID-19. The source material was PBMCs or T cells enriched from blood (not recorded which). The CDR3 protein: CASSLEVTWTATF. The DNA sequence is as follows: TGTGCCAGCAGCTTGGAGGTTACCTGGACAGCTACCTTT.